A single sample gave rise to the 24 T cell receptor beta chains below, sequenced in a study of a mutant IDH1 vaccine in newly diagnosed glioma. Time point reported: week 23, last vaccination. What each vaccine dose contained was 300 ug of mutant IDH1 20-mer peptide, accompanied by topical imiquimod. Clones were sequenced by immunoSEQ multiplex PCR, and TCRdb holds only the in-frame ones, with some missing. This sample has 65,000 or so clones, with approximately 81% found just once. Their specific antigens are unknown. The sample was PBMCs, taken from a glioma patient whose treatment included an IDH1 peptide vaccine. Receptors originate from a man younger than 45 with glioma.

This clone was seen just once. The CDR3 region has the DNA TGTGCCAGCAGCTCCGACAGGGGCGAGACCCAGTACTTC. Amino acids: CASSSDRGETQYF. The V gene is TRBV13, the J gene TRBJ2-5, with 8 bases that match TRBD1. The V and J ends lost 4 bases and 5 bases, in that order; junction bases with no gene match: 3. Germline V gene data show CDR1 as PRHDT and CDR2 as FYEKMQ (reference sequence). The CDR3 extends over 13 amino acids.

The J gene is TRBJ1-1, the V gene TRBV10-3; D is unresolved. Germline CDR1 ENHRY, CDR2 SYGVKD. This CDR3 has 18 residues. Deletions cut 0 bases from V and 0 bases from J, with 17 bases between. CDR3 DNA: TGTGCCATCAGTGAGTCGCTGAGGGAAAGGGCTGTGAACACTGAAGCTTTCTTT. Amino acid sequence: CAISESLRERAVNTEAFF.

This chain links TRBV27 with TRBJ2-1; 8 bases match TRBD2. From germline, CDR1 is MNHEY and CDR2 SMNVEV (reference sequence). V lost 6 bases to trimming and J lost 4 bases; unmatched junction nucleotides: 11. CDR3 length: 16 residues. CDR3 sequence reads: CASRTLAEEFYNEQFF. CDR3 nucleotide sequence: TGTGCCAGCAGAACACTAGCGGAGGAGTTTTACAATGAGCAGTTCTTC.

V is TRBV5-1 and J is TRBJ2-2, with a possible D match to TRBD2 (5 bases). Per germline, CDR1 SGHRS and CDR2 YFSETQ. CDR3 length: 13 amino acids. Trimming stripped 7 bases from V and 1 base from J, with 8 bases between. The CDR3 sequence is CASGLKNTGELFF. CDR3 nucleotide sequence: TGCGCCAGCGGACTCAAGAACACCGGGGAGCTGTTTTTT.

The rearrangement links TRBV9 to TRBJ1-6, with D maybe TRBD1 (5 bases). CDR3 length equals 16 residues. Germline CDR1 reads SGDLS; CDR2 reads YYNGEE. V shed 3 bases and J shed 6 bases, with 16 bases lying between them. The CDR3 DNA sequence: TGTGCCAGCAGCGGAGAGTCTAGGGGCAGTAATTCACCCCTCCACTTT. This sequence encodes CASSGESRGSNSPLHF.

This clone appeared once. The chain joins TRBV27 to TRBJ2-2, with D uncertain. V was cut by 2 bases and J by 2 bases, with 9 bases left in between. Germline loops: CDR1 MNHEY, CDR2 SMNVEV (reference sequence). The CDR3 contains 15 residues. CDR3 loop: CASSLIARNTGELFF. CDR3 DNA sequence: TGTGCCAGCAGTTTAATTGCGAGAAACACCGGGGAGCTGTTTTTT.

CDR3 sequence: CASSQERRELFF. The DNA for the CDR3 is TGTGCCAGCAGCCAGGAGAGGAGGGAGCTGTTTTTT. The chain recombines TRBV7-8 with TRBJ2-2; D is undetermined. The CDR3 contains 12 residues. From germline, CDR1 is SGHVS and CDR2 FQNEAQ. V shed 5 bases and J shed 9 bases, with 10 bases lying between them.

This clone appeared a few times. The chain has TRBV28 and TRBJ2-5; D call uncertain. The germline CDR1 and CDR2 sequences are MDHEN and SYDVKM. The CDR3 covers 10 residues. Trimming removed 3 bases at V and 5 bases at J, with 1 base between. The CDR3 reads CASSFETQYF. CDR3 nucleotide sequence: TGTGCCAGCAGTTTTGAGACCCAGTACTTC.

This chain uses TRBV5-6 with TRBJ1-5; D might be TRBD1 (6 bases). The CDR3 extends over 15 amino acids. In germline, CDR1 is SGHDT, CDR2 YYEEEE. Trimming took 4 bases from V and 2 from J, leaving 13 bases between them. CDR3 DNA: TGTGCCAGCAGCACCTGGGGGCTAGGCAATCAGCCCCAGCATTTT. Translated, it gives CASSTWGLGNQPQHF. The variable domain in full, with the rest retrieved from reference TRBV5-6 and TRBJ1-5, is DAGVTQSPTHLIKTRGQQVTLRCSPKSGHDTVSWYQQALGQGPQFIFQYYEEEERQRGNFPDRFSGHQFPNYSSELNVNALLLGDSALYLCASSTWGLGNQPQHFGDGTRLSIL.

The chain couples TRBV5-1 to TRBJ1-4; TRBD1 is a possible D gene (5 bases). V lost 0 bases, J lost 7 bases, and 13 bases lay in between. The CDR3 length is 15 residues. CDR1 and CDR2 (germline): SGHRS, YFSETQ. The CDR3 bases are TGCGCCAGCAGCTTGGGCGGGGCGGGGAGTGAAAAACTGTTTTTT. It specifies CASSLGGAGSEKLFF. Combining the CDR3 with reference TRBV5-1 and TRBJ1-4 gives the whole variable domain KAGVTQTPRYLIKTRGQQVTLSCSPISGHRSVSWYQQTPGQGLQFLFEYFSETQRNKGNFPGRFSGRQFSNSRSEMNVSTLELGDSALYLCASSLGGAGSEKLFFGSGTQLSVL.

The chain joins TRBV19 to TRBJ2-7; TRBD1 might be the D (6 bases). The V and J ends lost 0 bases and 3 bases respectively, with 12 bases between them. Germline CDR1 reads LNHDA; CDR2 reads SQIVND (reference sequence). CDR3 size: 15 residues. CDR3 in DNA: TGTGCCAGTAGTATAGATTTACAGGGCGACTACGAGCAGTACTTC. Translating gives CASSIDLQGDYEQYF.

The genes are TRBV7-9 and TRBJ1-3; D not resolved. This CDR3 is built from 17 residues. The germline V and J ends were trimmed by 2 bases and 4 bases, with 18 bases remaining between them. CDR1 is SEHNR and CDR2 is FQNEAQ in the germline V gene (reference sequence). The CDR3 reads CASSLTKRAARGNTIYF. As DNA, the CDR3 is TGTGCCAGCAGCTTAACGAAGCGGGCAGCCAGGGGAAACACCATATATTTT.

This clone was seen a single time. The chain employs TRBV7-9 and TRBJ1-2, with D unresolved. Per the germline V gene, CDR1 is SEHNR and CDR2 is FQNEAQ (reference sequence). The ends were cut back, 0 bases at V and 0 bases at J, with 8 bases in the middle. The CDR3 runs to 15 residues. The CDR3, as DNA: TGTGCCAGCAGCTTAGCCGGCAGCTCTAACTATGGCTACACCTTC. This translates into CASSLAGSSNYGYTF.

The table lists this clone with a few counts. The chain joins TRBV9 to TRBJ1-4, with a tentative D call TRBD1 (6 bases). The CDR3 totals 15 residues. The V end lost 3 bases, the J end lost 7 bases, and 16 bases lay between the germline ends. Germline CDR1 and CDR2: SGDLS and YYNGEE. CDR3 sequence reads: CASSGNRVFREKLFF. The CDR3 bases are TGTGCCAGCAGCGGGAACAGGGTTTTTCGTGAAAAACTGTTTTTT.

V is TRBV19 and J is TRBJ1-1, with 7 bases aligning to TRBD1. With 6 bases clipped from V and 4 bases from J, the junction kept 8 bases outside the gene matches. The CDR3 is 14 amino acids. Germline CDR1 and CDR2: LNHDA and SQIVND (reference sequence). The CDR3 sequence: CASRRQGLGTEAFF. For the CDR3, the DNA is TGTGCCAGTAGGCGACAGGGTTTAGGCACTGAAGCTTTCTTT.

The chain carries TRBV29-1 and TRBJ1-1; the D gene is possibly TRBD1 (5 bases). CDR3 length: 14 amino acids. V gave up 7 bases and J gave up 7 bases, with 22 bases separating them. Germline V gives CDR1 SQVTM, CDR2 ANQGSEA. The CDR3 coding sequence is TGCAGCGCCAGCGACACCGGGACCTCGGGTGAAGCTTTCTTT. Translating gives CSASDTGTSGEAFF. Full variable domain (missing parts from reference TRBV29-1 and TRBJ1-1): SAVISQKPSRDICQRGTSLTIQCQVDSQVTMMFWYRQQPGQSLTLIATANQGSEATYESGFVIDKFPISRPNLTFSTLTVSNMSPEDSSIYLCSASDTGTSGEAFFGQGTRLTVV.

The chain is built from TRBV5-1 and TRBJ1-1; D possibly corresponds to TRBD1 (5 bases). V lost 0 bases and J lost 7, with 10 bases in between. The CDR3 spans 13 residues. The germline gives CDR1 SGHRS, CDR2 YFSETQ. The CDR3 reads CASSLGRDLEAFF. The CDR3 coding sequence is TGCGCCAGCAGCTTGGGGAGGGACCTTGAAGCTTTCTTT. Full variable domain (rest looked up from reference TRBV5-1 and TRBJ1-1): KAGVTQTPRYLIKTRGQQVTLSCSPISGHRSVSWYQQTPGQGLQFLFEYFSETQRNKGNFPGRFSGRQFSNSRSEMNVSTLELGDSALYLCASSLGRDLEAFFGQGTRLTVV.

The chain uses TRBV6-7 and TRBJ1-5; maybe TRBD1 (6 bases). Being an ORF, TRBV6-7 has a function that is uncertain. V was pared by 11 bases and J by 16 bases, with 21 bases between. CDR3 length equals 11 residues. CDR3 nucleotides: TGTGCCGGGGCTTACCCGGGACATAGACATTTT. This sequence encodes CAGAYPGHRHF.

CDR3 sequence reads: CASNGLNQPQHF. For the CDR3, the DNA is TGTGCCAGTAACGGTTTGAATCAGCCCCAGCATTTT. The chain links TRBV19 to TRBJ1-5; D is ambiguous. V was shortened by 7 bases and J by 4 bases, with 8 bases between the two germline ends. Germline V CDR1 and CDR2: LNHDA, SQIVND (reference sequence). The CDR3 has 12 amino acids.

This chain joins TRBV6-5 and TRBJ2-1; 8 positions agree with TRBD1. Germline V gives CDR1 MNHEY, CDR2 SVGAGI. Germline trimming cut 2 bases from V and 6 bases from J; bases unmatched to any gene: 6. The CDR3 is made up of 15 amino acids. CDR3 loop: CASSYRQGLSNEQFF. The CDR3 nucleotides read TGTGCCAGCAGTTACCGACAGGGGCTCTCCAATGAGCAGTTCTTC.

This clone was observed a single time. The chain joins TRBV5-1 to TRBJ2-7, with D unclear. V lost 7 bases, J lost 3 bases, and 17 bases lay in between. This CDR3 spans 14 amino acids. Germline V gene data show CDR1 as SGHRS and CDR2 as YFSETQ. The CDR3 sequence: CASSPAPVGYEQYF. Here the CDR3 DNA reads TGCGCCAGCTCCCCCGCGCCCGTAGGCTACGAGCAGTACTTC.

This sequence joins TRBV12-2 and TRBJ2-2; the table's D call TRBD2 went unverified against the DNA. TRBV12-2 is flagged as a pseudogene. CDR3 size: 17 residues. The CDR3 sequence: CASRLETGGPNTGELFF. The CDR3, as DNA: TGTGCAAGTCGCTTAGAGACGGGGGGACCGAACACCGGGGAGCTGTTTTTT.

V is TRBV4-1 and J is TRBJ2-7; D is perhaps TRBD1 or TRBD2 (7 bases each). Germline V gives CDR1 MGHRA, CDR2 YSYEKL. Trimming took off 0 bases at V and 3 bases at J, with 9 bases between the two ends. The CDR3 totals 14 residues. CDR3 DNA sequence: TGCGCCAGCAGCCAAGACAGGGGGGGCTACGAGCAGTACTTC. Amino acids: CASSQDRGGYEQYF.

The chain couples TRBV7-8 to TRBJ2-5; 12 bases agree with TRBD2. CDR3 length: 16 amino acids. The V and J ends lost 3 bases and 3 bases, in that order; junction bases with no gene match: 5. Looked up from germline, CDR1 is SGHVS and CDR2 is FQNEAQ. This CDR3 is CASSLTSGGAKETQYF. The CDR3 DNA sequence: TGTGCCAGCAGCTTGACTAGCGGGGGAGCCAAAGAGACCCAGTACTTC. The full variable domain, rest sourced from reference TRBV7-8 and TRBJ2-5, is GAGVSQSPRYKVAKRGQDVALRCDPISGHVSLFWYQQALGQGPEFLTYFQNEAQLDKSGLPSDRFFAERPEGSVSTLKIQRTQQEDSAVYLCASSLTSGGAKETQYFGPGTRLLVL.